The sequence of this TCR beta chain was determined in a study of a mutant IDH1 vaccine in newly diagnosed glioma. In the study overall: Patients, over weeks 1, 3, 5, 7, 11, 15, 19 and 23, received a total of eight vaccinations. The initiation of vaccination occurred 4-6 weeks after radiotherapy alone, or with temozolomide cycles. Patients were pretreated with radiotherapy, temozolomide, or both, mostly both.

As regards this clone: The antigen remains unidentified.

Time point: week 5, during vaccination. Each vaccine dose was 300 ug of mutant IDH1 20-mer peptide, with topical imiquimod. New astrocytomas of WHO grade 3 or 4 that were IDH1-mutant and ATRX-lost were found in the donors. Sequencing used immunoSEQ multiplex PCR; TCRdb keeps in-frame clones, though not all of them. Of approximately 76,000 clones listed, more than 85% were seen once; the top ten hold 0.56%. V was pared by 9 bases and J by 6 bases, with 15 bases between. The CDR3 spans 13 residues. Germline assignment: CDR1 LNHDA and CDR2 SQIVND (reference sequence). The chain combines TRBV19 with TRBJ1-5; D not certain. Sequences were derived from PBMCs, sampled from a glioma patient whose treatment included an IDH1 peptide vaccine. This TCR was sampled from a woman aged 45-65 years with glioma. CDR3 bases: TGTGCCAGCAACGACCGACTTGGTCAGCCCCAGCATTTT. Its protein product is CASNDRLGQPQHF.